These 24 T cell receptor beta chains were sequenced from one sample in a study of T cell repertoires in cytomegalovirus infection. TCRdb re-derived calls from the reads in MiXCR, one entry per CDR3 protein. The repertoire consists of 500,000 or so distinct CDR3 sequences, with 15% to 20% occurring once and the leading ten covering about 24%. Sample: CD8+ T cells from PBMCs. Receptor source: a human donor in good health (CMV status not recorded). Some clones in this sample may be carry-over from other donors' samples.

As DNA, the CDR3 is TGTGCCAGCAGCCCCGGGGGAGTGGTAGACGAGCAGTTCTTC. Its translation: CASSPGGVVDEQFF. The V gene is TRBV6-6, the J gene TRBJ2-1; D might be TRBD2 (6 bases). The CDR3 covers 14 residues. Looked up from germline, CDR1 is MNHNY and CDR2 is SVGAGI (reference sequence). The V and J ends lost 6 bases and 10 bases respectively, with 19 bases between them.

This clonotype was observed at least ten times. The chain links TRBV6-2 or TRBV6-3 to TRBJ2-3; 14 bases agree with TRBD2. The CDR3 spans 16 residues. Per the germline V gene, CDR1 is MNHEY and CDR2 is SVGEGT. V was pared by 8 bases and J by 3 bases, with 7 bases of the junction left unmatched. Here the CDR3 DNA reads TGTGCCAGCCGTGGACTAGCGGGGGGCCGAACAGATACGCAGTATTTT. Protein product: CASRGLAGGRTDTQYF.

At least ten counts were recorded for this clonotype. The chain has TRBV7-6 and TRBJ2-1, with 14 bases fitting TRBD2. The CDR3 has 17 residues. V dropped 5 bases and J dropped 8; count of bases not matched to a gene: 11. CDR1 is SGHVS and CDR2 is FNYEAQ in the germline V gene. In DNA, the CDR3 is TGTGCCAGCAGCCTTGGGACTAGCGGGAGAGCGGGCGATGAGCAGTTCTTC. Translated, it gives CASSLGTSGRAGDEQFF.

This clonotype was observed many times. V and J are TRBV7-9 and TRBJ1-3, with TRBD1 identical over 7 bases. Trimming took 7 bases from V and 0 from J; bases not matched to a gene: 6. This CDR3 has 15 amino acids. Germline lookup yields CDR1 SEHNR and CDR2 FQNEAQ (reference sequence). As DNA, the CDR3 is TGTGCCAGCACTGGGGACAGCTCCTCTGGAAACACCATATATTTT. Translating gives CASTGDSSSGNTIYF.

This clonotype has a handful of counts. The chain recombines TRBV28 with TRBJ1-1, with a possible D match to TRBD1 (6 bases). The V end was cut by 4 bases, the J end by 7 bases, with 13 bases between. Germline loops: CDR1 MDHEN, CDR2 SYDVKM. The CDR3 spans 13 residues. CDR3 in amino acids: CASSYSDRFEAFF. CDR3 coding DNA: TGTGCCAGCAGTTATAGCGACAGGTTTGAAGCTTTCTTT. Based on the CDR3 plus reference TRBV28 and TRBJ1-1, the full variable domain is DVKVTQSSRYLVKRTGEKVFLECVQDMDHENMFWYRQDPGLGLRLIYFSYDVKMKEKGDIPEGYSVSREKKERFSLILESASTNQTSMYLCASSYSDRFEAFFGQGTRLTVV.

Comment on this clonotype: Its ends do not fully match the called genes, so a read error is possible. The chain links TRBV4-1 to TRBJ2-2; the D gene is possibly TRBD2 (5 bases). The CDR3 extends over 13 amino acids. CDR1 is MGHRA and CDR2 is YSYEKL in the germline V gene. The CDR3 here is CASSQDETGVLVF. The DNA of the CDR3 is TGTGCCAGCAGCCAAGATGAGACCGGGGTGCTGGTTTTT.

There are a few counts of this clonotype. This chain uses TRBV7-9 with TRBJ2-3; D is unresolved. Trimming shortened V by 1 base and J by 2 bases, and 7 bases separated the two germline ends. This CDR3 has 14 amino acids. Germline V CDR1 and CDR2: SEHNR, FQNEAQ (reference sequence). The CDR3 loop is CASSLESPTDTQYF. In nucleotides, the CDR3 is TGTGCCAGCAGCTTAGAGTCGCCCACAGATACGCAGTATTTT.

This clonotype was counted many times. The chain employs TRBV7-3 and TRBJ1-1; possibly TRBD1 for D (5 bases). Germline values: CDR1 SGHTA, CDR2 FQGTGA. This CDR3 comprises 14 residues. The V end was cut by 2 bases, the J end by 3 bases, with 10 bases between. Here the CDR3 reads CASSLGGVDTEAFF. DNA of the CDR3: TGTGCCAGCAGCTTAGGGGGTGTGGACACTGAAGCTTTCTTT.

V gene TRBV20-1 combines with J gene TRBJ2-7, with TRBD2 matching 9 bases. CDR3 length: 16 amino acids. Germline values: CDR1 DFQATT, CDR2 SNEGSKA (reference sequence). Germline trimming cut 5 bases from V and 4 bases from J; bases unmatched to any gene: 15. The CDR3: CSARQVPGLAAYEQYF. CDR3 coding DNA: TGCAGTGCTCGTCAAGTCCCGGGACTAGCTGCATACGAGCAGTACTTC.

The sample holds many counts of this clonotype. J is TRBJ1-2 and V is TRBV6-1; 9 bases agree with TRBD1. V lost 6 bases to trimming and J lost 8 bases; unmatched junction nucleotides: 7. Germline lookup yields CDR1 MNHNS and CDR2 SASEGT. This CDR3 comprises 13 residues. The CDR3 loop reads CASRGTGSRGYTF. In DNA, the CDR3 is TGTGCCAGCAGAGGGACAGGGAGTCGCGGCTACACCTTC.

This clonotype was seen many times. For the CDR3, the DNA is TGTGCCAGCCTAGCGGGAGGAAATGAGCAGTTCTTC. This codes for CASLAGGNEQFF. This chain uses TRBV7-9 with TRBJ2-1, with 11 nucleotides matching TRBD2. V lost 8 bases, J lost 7 bases, and 1 base stayed unmatched. Germline V gene lookup returns CDR1 SEHNR and CDR2 FQNEAQ (reference sequence). The CDR3 loop spans 12 amino acids.

In its sample, this clonotype was seen many times. The V and J genes are TRBV11-2 and TRBJ1-5; 10 bases align to TRBD1. The CDR3 has 15 amino acids. Per germline, CDR1 SGHAT and CDR2 FQNNGV. With 5 bases clipped from V and 5 bases from J, the junction kept 6 bases outside the gene matches. CDR3 DNA sequence: TGTGCCAGCAGCCAGGGGACAGGGGCATATCAGCCCCAGCATTTT. Its translation: CASSQGTGAYQPQHF. The full variable domain, with the rest looked up from reference TRBV11-2 and TRBJ1-5, is EAGVAQSPRYKIIEKRQSVAFWCNPISGHATLYWYQQILGQGPKLLIQFQNNGVVDDSQLPKDRFSAERLKGVDSTLKIQPAKLEDSAVYLCASSQGTGAYQPQHFGDGTRLSIL.

V and J are TRBV27 and TRBJ2-3; 9 positions match TRBD2. CDR3 size: 14 residues. Trimming cost V 6 bases and J 7 bases; bases outside gene matches: 8. CDR1 is MNHEY, CDR2 SMNVEV, per germline (reference sequence). The CDR3 protein is CASSPGLATHTQYF. DNA of the CDR3: TGTGCCAGCAGCCCGGGACTAGCTACCCATACGCAGTATTTT.

CDR3 residues: CASSQPPERGAGDTQYF. As DNA, the CDR3 is TGCGCCAGCAGTCAACCTCCCGAGCGGGGGGCGGGAGATACGCAGTATTTT. The chain employs TRBV23-1 and TRBJ2-3; 9 bases fit TRBD2. TRBV23-1 is an open reading frame, and its role is uncertain. Losses at the gene ends were 2 bases for V and 5 bases for J; bases not matched to a gene: 11. The CDR3 is 17 amino acids.

In this sample, this clonotype turned up many times. The V and J genes are TRBV7-9 and TRBJ2-7; D ambiguous. Trimming took 5 bases from V and 3 from J, leaving 14 bases between them. The CDR3 runs 14 residues. Germline V gene sequence: CDR1 SEHNR, CDR2 FQNEAQ (reference sequence). CDR3 sequence: CASSPTWPIYEQYF. DNA for the CDR3: TGTGCCAGCAGCCCAACGTGGCCGATCTACGAGCAGTACTTC.

V usage is TRBV19 and J usage is TRBJ1-5; D might be TRBD1 (6 bases). Germline CDR1 and CDR2: LNHDA and SQIVND (reference sequence). CDR3 length: 14 residues. Trimming stripped 1 base from V and 9 bases from J, with 13 bases between. The chain's CDR3 is CASSIGRGRSPQHF. DNA of the CDR3: TGTGCCAGTAGTATAGGCAGGGGCAGGTCGCCCCAGCATTTT. Complete variable domain (other parts from reference TRBV19 and TRBJ1-5): DGGITQSPKYLFRKEGQNVTLSCEQNLNHDAMYWYRQDPGQGLRLIYYSQIVNDFQKGDIAEGYSVSREKKESFPLTVTSAQKNPTAFYLCASSIGRGRSPQHFGDGTRLSIL.

This clonotype was seen at least ten times. This chain joins TRBV7-7 and TRBJ2-2; D is undetermined. The V and J ends lost 7 bases and 2 bases respectively, with 8 bases between them. This CDR3 spans 13 amino acids. The germline V gene has CDR1 SSHAT and CDR2 FNYEAQ (reference sequence). CDR3 coding DNA: TGTGCCAGCAAGGGTTCCAACACCGGGGAGCTGTTTTTT. This codes for CASKGSNTGELFF.

In its sample, this clonotype was seen a few times. J is TRBJ1-4 and V is TRBV12-3 or TRBV12-4; TRBD1 matches 7 bases. The trim removed 4 bases at V and 8 bases at J, leaving 10 bases unmatched. This CDR3 spans 15 amino acids. CDR3 loop: CASSWNRGLGEKLFF. For the CDR3, the DNA is TGTGCCAGCAGTTGGAACAGGGGCCTAGGGGAAAAACTGTTTTTT.

This chain's CDR3 is CASSEALGLGEKLFF. In nucleotides, the CDR3 is TGTGCCAGCAGTGAAGCATTGGGGCTAGGTGAAAAACTGTTTTTT. V is TRBV2 and J is TRBJ1-4; tentative D call: TRBD1 (5 bases). V was shortened by 0 bases and J by 7 bases, with 12 bases between the two germline ends. The length of the CDR3 is 15 residues. Germline V gene sequence: CDR1 SNHLY, CDR2 FYNNEI.

This clonotype was recorded many times. The chain links TRBV6-1 to TRBJ2-5; the D is unclear. CDR3 length: 16 residues. Per germline, CDR1 MNHNS and CDR2 SASEGT. Trimming took off 7 bases at V and 1 base at J, with 19 bases between the two ends. For the CDR3, the DNA is TGTGCCAGCACCAAATGGGCAGCTACAGCCCAAGAGACCCAGTACTTC. It translates to CASTKWAATAQETQYF.

Many counts were recorded for this clonotype. This rearrangement joins TRBV7-2 to TRBJ2-7; D not resolved. Germline V CDR1 and CDR2: SGHTA, FQGNSA. The V end lost 4 bases, the J end lost 6 bases, and 10 bases lay between the germline ends. The CDR3 covers 12 residues. The CDR3 DNA reads TGTGCCAGCAGCTCCTCCTGGGCCGAGCAGTACTTC. Encoded protein: CASSSSWAEQYF.

This sequence joins TRBV6-6 and TRBJ2-3; TRBD1 aligns across 7 bases. The CDR3 consists of 14 residues. Trimming cost V 9 bases and J 0 bases; bases outside gene matches: 6. CDR1 MNHNY and CDR2 SVGAGI come from the germline V gene (reference sequence). The CDR3 DNA reads as TGTGCCAGTGCGGAGACAGGGAGCACAGATACGCAGTATTTT. Its translation is CASAETGSTDTQYF.

This clonotype has a count of ten or more. V is TRBV7-9 and J is TRBJ1-5, with D hard to call. The CDR3 consists of 13 residues. Germline V gene sequence: CDR1 SEHNR, CDR2 FQNEAQ (reference sequence). V was cut by 0 bases and J by 6 bases, with 6 bases left in between. The CDR3 coding sequence is TGTGCCAGCAGCTTAGCCCCGGGTCAGCCCCAGCATTTT. This sequence encodes CASSLAPGQPQHF. The whole variable domain, filled in from reference TRBV7-9 and TRBJ1-5, reads DTGVSQNPRHKITKRGQNVTFRCDPISEHNRLYWYRQTLGQGPEFLTYFQNEAQLEKSRLLSDRFSAERPKGSFSTLEIQRTEQGDSAMYLCASSLAPGQPQHFGDGTRLSIL.

This clonotype was seen at least ten times. V and J are TRBV27 and TRBJ1-5; maybe TRBD1 (5 bases). Per the germline V gene, CDR1 is MNHEY and CDR2 is SMNVEV (reference sequence). Trimming cost V 6 bases and J 0 bases, with 12 bases left between them. The CDR3 has 15 amino acids. This CDR3 is CASRKSTDSNQPQHF. The CDR3 DNA reads as TGTGCCAGCAGGAAGTCGACAGATAGCAATCAGCCCCAGCATTTT.